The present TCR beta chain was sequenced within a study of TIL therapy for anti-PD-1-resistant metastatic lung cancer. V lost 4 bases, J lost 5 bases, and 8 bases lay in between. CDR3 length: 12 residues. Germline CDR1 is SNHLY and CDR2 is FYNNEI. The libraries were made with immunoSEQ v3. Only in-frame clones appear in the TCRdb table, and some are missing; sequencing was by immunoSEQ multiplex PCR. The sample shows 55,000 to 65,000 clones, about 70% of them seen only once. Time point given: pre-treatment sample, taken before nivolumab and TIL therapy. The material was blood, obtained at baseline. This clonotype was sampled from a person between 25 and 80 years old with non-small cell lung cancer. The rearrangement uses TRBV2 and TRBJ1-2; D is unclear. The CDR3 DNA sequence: TGTGCCAGCAGTGCGGACTTGTATGGCTACACCTTC. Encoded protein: CASSADLYGYTF.